This entry is about one T cell receptor (beta chain). The data were taken from a study of blood T cell repertoires in COVID-19. Study-level background: The samples span acute and convalescent COVID-19 from the United States, Italy and Spain. From T cells, B-cell-depleted T cells, or PBMCs came the material, which was cDNA or gDNA.

Produced via immunoSEQ multiplex PCR; TCRdb's table is partial and in-frame only. The sample holds about 100,000 clones, around four fifths seen once. Germline values: CDR1 SGHNT, CDR2 YYREEE (reference sequence). The V and J ends lost 0 bases and 1 base, in that order; junction bases with no gene match: 10. The CDR3 spans 18 residues. The source is a woman in her 70s with acute or convalescent COVID-19. The sequenced sample consisted of peripheral blood. The chain is built from TRBV5-4 and TRBJ1-3; TRBD1 agrees at 7 bases. CDR3 sequence: CASSLGTGLLRSGNTIYF. CDR3 nucleotides: TGTGCCAGCAGCTTGGGGACAGGCCTACTCCGATCTGGAAACACCATATATTTT.